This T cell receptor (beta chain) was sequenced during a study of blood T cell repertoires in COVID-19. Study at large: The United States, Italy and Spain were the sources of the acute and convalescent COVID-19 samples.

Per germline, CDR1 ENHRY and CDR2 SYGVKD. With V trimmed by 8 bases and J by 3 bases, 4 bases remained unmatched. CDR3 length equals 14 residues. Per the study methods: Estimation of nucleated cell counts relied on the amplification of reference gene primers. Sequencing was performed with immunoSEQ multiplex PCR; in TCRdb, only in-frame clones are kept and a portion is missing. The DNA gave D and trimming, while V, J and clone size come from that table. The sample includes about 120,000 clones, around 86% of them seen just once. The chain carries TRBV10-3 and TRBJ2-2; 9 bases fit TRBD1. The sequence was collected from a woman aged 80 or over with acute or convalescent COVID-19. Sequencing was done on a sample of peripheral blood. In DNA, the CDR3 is TGTGCCATCTCGACAGGGGGGGACACCGGGGAGCTGTTTTTT. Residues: CAISTGGDTGELFF.